The T cell receptor beta chain under discussion was sequenced for a study of response to subunit inactivated influenza vaccine (dated by TCRdb to between 2018 and 2020). At the level of the whole study: To follow how T cells responded to a trivalent subunit inactivated influenza vaccine, the researchers relied on deep quantitative profiling of the T cell receptor repertoire. Study-wide conclusions, independent of this receptor: It was suggested by the authors that each seasonal influenza vaccination may recruit only a limited number of new T cells.

The library was obtained by RT-PCR. Sequencing was carried out with an Illumina HiSeq 2500. Using fastp at Q25 and MiXCR, TCRdb reprocessed the public reads and kept productive beta chains. Each entry is one CDR3 protein sequence, shown with its most common DNA and genes. Recorded for this sample are about 540,000 distinct CDR3 sequences; under 30% of them occurred a single time. The ten largest clones add up to approximately 3% of the sample. This clonotype was counted between two and nine times. Its antigen is unknown. Per-base qualities were not stored, and no clone one base away is much larger. Counted from cysteine to phenylalanine, this CDR3 has 13 amino acids. CDR3 DNA only is kept here, 39 bases in frame from base 1. V is cut by 2 bases and J by 5 bases, and the space between the germline ends is 7 bases. The same sample was also studied in work on T cells expressing NK-cell markers. The second study's authors report: TCR beta cDNA libraries were prepared using 5'RACE template switching, which introduced a universal primer site and unique molecular identifiers. In sorted CD3+CD56+NKG2C+, CD3+CD56+NKG2C- and CD3+CD56-NKG2C+ T-cell subsets from several donors, TCR beta-chain repertoires were profiled. Seven of the eight sequenced donors were HCMV-seropositive and one was HCMV-seronegative. To restrict sorting to alphabetaTCR-expressing T cells, an anti-gammadeltaTCR antibody was added in several experiments. In five to seven donors, the dominant CD3+CD56+NKG2C+ clonotypes were found to rank among the top 10 CD8+ clonotypes and to make up 1.0-7.0% of CD8+ T cells. Those dominant clonotypes were again the most abundant among CD3+CD56-NKG2C+ cells in a few donors, at roughly 28.3-65%. Whether the expanded NKG2C-expressing T cell clones were specific for HCMV antigens remained unclear. The study sequenced eight donors, all healthy volunteers chosen at random: three men and five women. A commercial ELISA kit detecting HCMV-specific IgG in serum was used to determine HCMV serostatus. Ficoll density gradient centrifugation was used to isolate peripheral blood mononuclear cells from blood. CD4+ and CD8+ T cells were isolated from PBMC by magnetic immunoseparation with Miltenyi isolation kits. cDNA synthesis was primed from the TCR beta constant segment, followed by two successive PCR amplification steps. Libraries were sequenced as 2 x 150 bp reads on Illumina HiSeq 2000/2500, MiSeq or NextSeq. MIGEC was used to demultiplex reads and group the reads by UMI, and MiTCR was used to assemble and quantify clonotypes. Only TCR cDNA sequences supported by at least two reads were kept to exclude erroneous sequences. The tcR package was used for downstream repertoire analysis, with clonotypes matched between fractions based on CDR3 nucleotide sequence plus V segment. VDJmatch was used to annotate antigen specificity against VDJdb, with one amino acid substitution in CDR3 permitted.

The V and J genes are TRBV12-3 or TRBV12-4 and TRBJ1-5; no D gene is confidently identified. Sequencing used CD4+ T cells sorted from PBMCs, obtained approximately 13 days after vaccination. The TCR was taken from a man aged 45-65 years who received an inactivated influenza vaccine. Donor details come from another sample of the same person, matched by shared clones. The DNA sequence is given as TGTGCCAGCAGTTTAAGGGTGGATCAGCCCCAGCATTTT. This encodes CASSLRVDQPQHF.